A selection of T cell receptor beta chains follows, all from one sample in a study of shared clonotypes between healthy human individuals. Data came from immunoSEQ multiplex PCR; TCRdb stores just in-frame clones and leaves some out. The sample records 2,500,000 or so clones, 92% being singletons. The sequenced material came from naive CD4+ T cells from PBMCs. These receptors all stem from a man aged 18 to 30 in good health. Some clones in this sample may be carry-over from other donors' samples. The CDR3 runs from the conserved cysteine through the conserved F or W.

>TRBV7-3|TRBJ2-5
CASSLNNYETQYF
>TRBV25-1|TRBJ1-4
CASSERTGTDNEKLFF
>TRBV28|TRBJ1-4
CASTQTLGQGEEKLFF
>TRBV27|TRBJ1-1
CASSRQPWGTEAFF
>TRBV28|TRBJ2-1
CASSPATSGTRNEQFF
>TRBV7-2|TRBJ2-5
CASSQTGGLETQYF
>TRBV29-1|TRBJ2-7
CSVGITSYEQYF
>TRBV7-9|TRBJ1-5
CASSTARGWDQPQHF
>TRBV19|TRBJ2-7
CASSRPPGTSGSHEQYF
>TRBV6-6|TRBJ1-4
CASRQTAVNEKLFF
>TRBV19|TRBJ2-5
CASSIQGAETQYF
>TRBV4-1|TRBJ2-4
CASSQDLAGGGNIQYF
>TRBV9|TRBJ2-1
CASSVRDSGSVPNEQFF
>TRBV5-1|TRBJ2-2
CASSLTRLNTGELFF
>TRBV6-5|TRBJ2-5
CASSRGTGQETQYF
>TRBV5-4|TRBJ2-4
CASSSRQAGDIQYF
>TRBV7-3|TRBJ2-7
CASSLGGPPDYEQYF
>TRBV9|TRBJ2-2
CASSVWGGTNTGELFF
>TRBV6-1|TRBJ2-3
CASSEGLAEGYTDTQYF
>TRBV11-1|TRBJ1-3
CASSFRHSNTIYF
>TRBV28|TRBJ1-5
CASSLWMVLNQQEQPQHF
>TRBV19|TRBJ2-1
CASSTGRNNEQFF
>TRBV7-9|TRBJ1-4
CASSYTSENEKLFF
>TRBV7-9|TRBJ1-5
CASSLAGPSNQPQHF
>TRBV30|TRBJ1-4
CAWSPTGLGAGEKLFF
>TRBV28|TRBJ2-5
CASSLGQEQETQYF
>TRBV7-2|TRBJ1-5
CASSPTGGAYANSNQPQHF
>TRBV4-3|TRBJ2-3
CASSQERLSGTFVDTQYF
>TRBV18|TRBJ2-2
CASSALGHRNTGELFF
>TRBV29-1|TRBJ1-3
CSVGPGDWDTIYF
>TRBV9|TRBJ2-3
CASSVRSSGTDTQYF
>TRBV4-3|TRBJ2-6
CASSQDVWGQGLGGANVLTF
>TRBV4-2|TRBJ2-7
CASSRGGLGDYEQYF
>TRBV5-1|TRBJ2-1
CASSPGASSEYEQFF
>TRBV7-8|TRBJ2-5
CASSFPGTKSETQYF
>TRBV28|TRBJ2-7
CASTHLPGLHRTSGPYEQYF
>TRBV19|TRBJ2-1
CASSILSSYNEQFF
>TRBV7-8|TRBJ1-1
CASSLQASEAFF
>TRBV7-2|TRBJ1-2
CASSKDRVLAGAGYTF
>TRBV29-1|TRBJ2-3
CSVGTYGGGDTQYF
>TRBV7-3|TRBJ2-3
CASSPKIAGDDTQYF
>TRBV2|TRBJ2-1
CATNVGAGSSYNEQFF
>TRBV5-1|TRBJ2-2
CASSLRGANTGELFF
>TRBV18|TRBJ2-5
CASSPPASPRETQYF
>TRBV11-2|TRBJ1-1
CASSLDRYRGKVAEAFF
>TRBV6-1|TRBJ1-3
CASTTGYGNTIYF
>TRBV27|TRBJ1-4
CASSRRQGSNEKLFF
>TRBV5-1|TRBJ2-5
CASSAGTSVSETQYF
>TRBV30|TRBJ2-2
CALEVAGGRTGELFF
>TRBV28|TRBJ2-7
CASSFGVGFDEQYF
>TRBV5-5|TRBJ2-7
CASSLGVRAGDYEQYF
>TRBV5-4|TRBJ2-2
CASSLRVTIPTGELFF
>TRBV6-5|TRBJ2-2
CASSYFRDRGTGELFF
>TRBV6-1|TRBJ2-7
CASSRNRGPGEQYF
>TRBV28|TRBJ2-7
CASRQTSGRAFEQYF
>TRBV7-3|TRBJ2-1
CASSLTASGSVNEQFF